The T cell receptor beta chain under discussion was sequenced for a study of blood T cell repertoires in COVID-19. Overall study: Spain, Italy and the United States supplied samples that represented acute and convalescent COVID-19. Nucleic acid was either cDNA or gDNA, and it came from T cells, B-cell-depleted T cells, or PBMCs.

Per germline, CDR1 MNHEY and CDR2 SVGAGI. Trimming removed 7 bases from V and 4 bases from J, with 11 bases in between. The CDR3 loop spans 12 amino acids. Authors' methods: Amplifying reference gene primers gave estimates of nucleated cell counts. Generated by immunoSEQ multiplex PCR, the TCRdb table keeps only in-frame clones and is missing some. D and trimming come from the DNA, and the V and J calls and clone size come from that table. Counted here are a few hundred thousand clones, roughly 85% occurring once; the ten biggest clones make up under 4%. J is TRBJ2-7 and V is TRBV6-5; D possibly corresponds to TRBD1 (5 bases). The clonotype was recovered from a woman aged 18-29 years with acute or convalescent COVID-19. What was sequenced was peripheral blood. The CDR3 region has the DNA TGTGCCAGCAAGGACCCAGGGTACGAGCAGTACTTC. Amino acid sequence: CASKDPGYEQYF.